Following are 22 T cell receptor beta chains from one sample sequenced in a study of blood T cell repertoires in COVID-19. Libraries were prepared by immunoSEQ multiplex PCR; TCRdb keeps only in-frame clonotypes and omits some of them. This table holds about 370,000 clones, over 75% found once. Sequencing used peripheral blood. These receptors were collected from a woman aged 25 to 39 with COVID-19, enrolled during active disease.

The chain links TRBV9 to TRBJ1-1; 7 nucleotides match TRBD1. The germline V gene has CDR1 SGDLS and CDR2 YYNGEE. With V trimmed by 4 bases and J by 6 bases, 12 bases remained unmatched. The CDR3 totals 15 residues. DNA for the CDR3: TGTGCCAGCAGCCCCAAGGGGGCCCTCGGCGCTGAAGCTTTCTTT. Amino acid sequence: CASSPKGALGAEAFF.

This chain links TRBV28 with TRBJ2-4; D may be TRBD1 (7 bases). The CDR3 is 15 amino acids. Germline assignment: CDR1 MDHEN and CDR2 SYDVKM. V lost 7 bases and J lost 0, with 13 bases in between. CDR3 sequence (DNA): TGTGCCAGCACCCCAGGGGGGCTAGCCAAAAACATTCAGTACTTC. Translating gives CASTPGGLAKNIQYF.

This clone came up a few times. This chain connects TRBV9 to TRBJ2-5; maybe TRBD2 (5 bases). Germline V gene data show CDR1 as SGDLS and CDR2 as YYNGEE. Trimming shortened V by 5 bases and J by 4 bases, and 12 bases separated the two germline ends. This CDR3 comprises 13 residues. The CDR3 protein is CASSYAGGETQYF. The CDR3 nucleotides read TGTGCCAGCAGTTACGCTGGAGGAGAGACCCAGTACTTC.

The chain is built from TRBV7-9 and TRBJ2-5, with D possibly being TRBD2 (6 bases). Germline loops: CDR1 SEHNR, CDR2 FQNEAQ (reference sequence). V lost 7 bases and J lost 6, with 18 bases in between. This CDR3 is built from 14 residues. This CDR3 is CASIRGGTGQTQYF. The DNA of the CDR3 is TGTGCCAGCATTAGGGGCGGGACGGGACAGACCCAGTACTTC.

This sequence joins TRBV9 and TRBJ2-2; no definite D call. The CDR3 extends over 14 amino acids. CDR1 is SGDLS and CDR2 is YYNGEE in the germline V gene. Trimming stripped 0 bases from V and 6 bases from J, with 9 bases between. DNA for the CDR3: TGTGCCAGCAGCGTAGCACATGGGCCCGGGGAGCTGTTTTTT. Translating it yields CASSVAHGPGELFF.

The chain recombines TRBV14 with TRBJ2-7, with a tentative D call TRBD1 (6 bases). From germline, CDR1 is SGHDN and CDR2 FVKESK. Trimming took 5 bases from V and 2 from J, leaving 13 bases between them. This CDR3 is 14 amino acids long. CDR3 coding DNA: TGTGCCAGCAGCGGGGACACCCTAACCTACGAGCAGTACTTC. Amino acid sequence: CASSGDTLTYEQYF. The full variable domain, its missing parts supplied by reference TRBV14 and TRBJ2-7, is EAGVTQFPSHSVIEKGQTVTLRCDPISGHDNLYWYRRVMGKEIKFLLHFVKESKQDESGMPNNRFLAERTGGTYSTLKVQPAELEDSGVYFCASSGDTLTYEQYFGPGTRLTVT.

V gene TRBV7-8 combines with J gene TRBJ1-5; D remains unclear. The CDR3 covers 17 residues. CDR1 is SGHVS and CDR2 is FQNEAQ in the germline V gene. Between the trimmed V and J ends, which lost 1 base and 1 base, there was a span of 14 bases. In DNA form, the CDR3 reads TGTGCCAGCAGCTTAGGGGTTTCTCAAGCGAGCAATCAGCCCCAGCATTTT. The encoded protein is CASSLGVSQASNQPQHF. The full variable domain, rest sourced from reference TRBV7-8 and TRBJ1-5, is GAGVSQSPRYKVAKRGQDVALRCDPISGHVSLFWYQQALGQGPEFLTYFQNEAQLDKSGLPSDRFFAERPEGSVSTLKIQRTQQEDSAVYLCASSLGVSQASNQPQHFGDGTRLSIL.

CDR3: CASSLLDRQELNEQFF. CDR3 nucleotide sequence: TGTGCCAGCAGCTTGTTAGACAGACAAGAGCTCAATGAGCAGTTCTTC. This rearrangement joins TRBV5-6 to TRBJ2-1; a possible D gene is TRBD1 (5 bases). Germline V lookup: CDR1 SGHDT, CDR2 YYEEEE. The CDR3 is 16 amino acids. Trimming stripped 1 base from V and 6 bases from J, with 17 bases between.

V usage is TRBV2 and J usage is TRBJ2-5, with D possibly being TRBD1 (5 bases). Germline assignment: CDR1 SNHLY and CDR2 FYNNEI. The CDR3 sequence is 12 residues long. Trimming pared 6 bases from V and 0 bases from J, leaving 5 bases between. The CDR3 loop reads CASRTDQETQYF. CDR3 sequence (DNA): TGTGCCAGCAGGACAGACCAAGAGACCCAGTACTTC. The full variable domain, completed using reference TRBV2 and TRBJ2-5, is EPEVTQTPSHQVTQMGQEVILRCVPISNHLYFYWYRQILGQKVEFLVSFYNNEISEKSEIFDDQFSVERPDGSNFTLKIRSTKLEDSAMYFCASRTDQETQYFGPGTRLLVL.

This chain connects TRBV3-1 (or the pseudogene TRBV3-2) to TRBJ2-1; no clear D. V gave up 0 bases and J gave up 7 bases, with 10 bases separating them. CDR1 is LGHDT and CDR2 is YNNKEL in the germline V gene (reference sequence). The CDR3 is made up of 14 amino acids. CDR3 sequence reads: CASSQDWSVNEQFF. The CDR3 bases are TGTGCCAGCAGCCAAGATTGGAGCGTGAATGAGCAGTTCTTC.

The V call is TRBV11-2, the J call TRBJ2-7; D is perhaps TRBD2 (5 bases). Deletions cut 2 bases from V and 7 bases from J, with 15 bases between. This CDR3 is 14 amino acids long. The germline gives CDR1 SGHAT, CDR2 FQNNGV. The CDR3 loop reads CASSLLTEQREQYF. As DNA, the CDR3 is TGTGCCAGCAGCTTACTTACCGAGCAGCGGGAGCAGTACTTC.

This sequence joins TRBV6-5 and TRBJ1-1; possibly TRBD1 for D (5 bases). V lost 6 bases, J lost 0 bases, and 14 bases lay in between. The CDR3 covers 15 residues. Germline V gene data show CDR1 as MNHEY and CDR2 as SVGAGI. CDR3 in amino acids: CASSRRQGLNTEAFF. Here the CDR3 DNA reads TGTGCCAGCAGCCGCCGGCAGGGCTTGAACACTGAAGCTTTCTTT.

The chain combines TRBV24-1 with TRBJ2-5; no clear D. The CDR3 runs to 14 residues. In germline, CDR1 is KGHDR, CDR2 SFDVKD. Trimming removed 7 bases from V and 1 base from J, with 12 bases in between. The CDR3 DNA follows: TGTGCCACCAGCCCCCCGGGTACCCAAGAGACCCAGTACTTC. Residues: CATSPPGTQETQYF.

This clone was counted once. The chain uses TRBV4-2 and TRBJ1-1; 7 bases align to TRBD1. Germline V gene sequence: CDR1 LGHNA, CDR2 YNFKEQ. This CDR3 comprises 15 residues. Trimming cost V 0 bases and J 7 bases; bases outside gene matches: 8. The CDR3 is CASSQEWRGQFEAFF. The CDR3 bases are TGTGCCAGCAGCCAAGAATGGAGGGGACAGTTTGAAGCTTTCTTT.

The rearrangement joins TRBV19 to TRBJ2-7; possible D gene TRBD1, 5 bases. Germline V CDR1 and CDR2: LNHDA, SQIVND (reference sequence). This CDR3 comprises 14 residues. Trimming stripped 10 bases from V and 0 bases from J, with 16 bases between. The CDR3 reads CANKLGRASYEQYF. CDR3 nucleotides: TGTGCCAACAAACTCGGCAGGGCCTCCTACGAGCAGTACTTC.

This chain connects TRBV30 to TRBJ2-1; the match to TRBD2 covers 7 bases. Losses at the gene ends were 1 base for V and 6 bases for J; bases not matched to a gene: 12. Germline values: CDR1 GTSNPN, CDR2 SVGIG (reference sequence). The CDR3 length is 16 residues. The CDR3 coding sequence is TGTGCCTGGAGTGGTTCAAGGTCTAGCGGAATCAATGAGCAGTTCTTC. Its translation is CAWSGSRSSGINEQFF.

This chain links TRBV7-3 with TRBJ1-2; weak D call: TRBD1 (6 bases). The germline gives CDR1 SGHTA, CDR2 FQGTGA. Trimming removed 4 bases from V and 8 bases from J, with 14 bases in between. The CDR3 has 13 amino acids. The CDR3 loop reads CASSSALQGGYTF. DNA for the CDR3: TGTGCCAGCAGCTCCGCGCTACAGGGAGGCTACACCTTC.

This chain uses TRBV10-3 with TRBJ2-3; possibly TRBD1 for D (5 bases). Between the trimmed V and J ends, which lost 7 bases and 0 bases, there was a span of 14 bases. This CDR3 has 15 residues. The germline V gene encodes CDR1 ENHRY and CDR2 SYGVKD. The DNA of the CDR3 is TGTGCCATCAAAGGAGTACAGGCGAGCACAGATACGCAGTATTTT. Translated: CAIKGVQASTDTQYF.

This clone was counted a single time. The chain combines TRBV11-1 with TRBJ2-5, with D perhaps matching TRBD1 (5 bases). From germline, CDR1 is SGHAT and CDR2 FQDESV (reference sequence). There are 13 residues in the CDR3. Between the trimmed V and J ends, which lost 2 bases and 7 bases, there was a span of 11 bases. The CDR3 loop is CASSLMTVGTQYF. Here the CDR3 DNA reads TGTGCCAGCAGCTTAATGACAGTTGGGACCCAGTACTTC.

This chain links TRBV18 with TRBJ2-3; D is unclear. Between the trimmed V and J ends, which lost 3 bases and 0 bases, there was a span of 19 bases. From germline, CDR1 is KGHSH and CDR2 LQKENI. The CDR3 totals 18 residues. The CDR3 nucleotides read TGTGCCAGCTCACCGTTACCGTCGGGTTCCCAGAGCACAGATACGCAGTATTTT. It is translated as CASSPLPSGSQSTDTQYF.

The CDR3 nucleotides read TGTGCCAGCAGCCAAGGGCTGGGGACAGGGGTTTCCGGTGGCTACACCTTC. Translating it yields CASSQGLGTGVSGGYTF. V gene TRBV4-2 combines with J gene TRBJ1-2, with 10 bases matching TRBD1. With 1 base clipped from V and 7 bases from J, the junction kept 12 bases outside the gene matches. The CDR3 extends over 17 amino acids. The V gene's germline CDR1 is LGHNA and CDR2 YNFKEQ.

This chain uses TRBV27 with TRBJ2-1, with 7 bases matching TRBD2. CDR3 size: 15 residues. CDR1 and CDR2 (germline): MNHEY, SMNVEV (reference sequence). Losses at the gene ends were 3 bases for V and 0 bases for J; bases not matched to a gene: 2. The CDR3 DNA reads TGTGCCAGCAGTTTGTGGGGGGGCTCCTACAATGAGCAGTTCTTC. Its translation is CASSLWGGSYNEQFF.